This paragraph reports one T cell receptor (beta chain). This specimen comes from a study of blood T cell repertoires in COVID-19. Study background: From the United States, Italy and Spain came samples of acute and convalescent COVID-19. Nucleic acid was either cDNA or gDNA, and it came from T cells, B-cell-depleted T cells, or PBMCs.

The CDR3 runs 17 residues. V was pared by 0 bases and J by 2 bases, with 6 bases of the junction left unmatched. Per germline, CDR1 MNHEY and CDR2 SVGEGT. Cohort placement rested on clinical history that participants reported themselves. Symptom resolution, clearance, or two negative PCRs marked the recovered donors of Cohort 3. TCRdb's copy holds only in-frame clones and misses some; the assay was immunoSEQ multiplex PCR. In the table there are approximately 300,000 clones, more than 75% of which are singletons. The clonotype comes from a man younger than 45 who had recovered from COVID-19. Sequenced input: PBMCs or T cells enriched from blood (not recorded which). This chain joins TRBV6-2 or TRBV6-3 and TRBJ1-5, with 8 bases aligning to TRBD1. The CDR3 nucleotides read TGTGCCAGCAGTTACTCCCAGGGGGCGAGGGGCAATCAGCCCCAGCATTTT. Its translation: CASSYSQGARGNQPQHF.